The clone carrying this T cell receptor (beta chain) has only one observation. Its target is unknown. The record originates from a study of T cell responses to AZD1222 COVID-19 vaccine. V lost 1 base, J lost 10 bases, and 10 bases lay in between. This CDR3 has 13 residues. CDR1 and CDR2 (germline): MNHNS, SASEGT. Profiled with immunoSEQ multiplex PCR; TCRdb holds only in-frame clones, not every one. The sample has over 110,000 clones; roughly 91% are singletons. General study findings and limits: Sampled repertoires all dated from after the peak T cell response. Donors, mostly white British, included more females; clonal diversity was possibly underestimated.

The chain links TRBV6-1 to TRBJ1-4; no reliable D call. The clonotype comes from an adult in good health. The material sequenced was peripheral blood, taken on day 0 of AZD1222 vaccination. This CDR3 reads CASSEVRGGKLFF. DNA for the CDR3: TGTGCCAGCAGTGAAGTGAGAGGTGGAAAACTGTTTTTT.